These 13 T cell receptor beta chains share one sample of origin, sequenced in a study of Ad26.COV2.S vaccination and SARS-CoV-2 variants. Some clones are missing from TCRdb's copy, which holds only in-frame ones; the method was immunoSEQ multiplex PCR. The sample includes 250,000 or so clones, about 83% of them seen just once. Sample treatment: 15 to 20 received Ad26.COV2.S at low or high dose, single or two shots; 5 received placebo; per-sample allocation not given. After the first vaccine or placebo injection, samples were drawn on day 63. The sequencing here drew on peripheral blood, taken in a trial of Ad26.COV2.S vaccine versus placebo. The receptors originated from a person between 18 and 60 years old who received the Ad26.COV2.S COVID-19 vaccine or a placebo.

The V and J genes are TRBV25-1 and TRBJ1-2; a weak D match, TRBD1 (6 bases). V lost 7 bases, J lost 4 bases, and 16 bases lay in between. The CDR3 covers 14 residues. The germline V gene has CDR1 MGHDK and CDR2 SYGVNS. CDR3 DNA: TGTGCCAGCAAAGGTCAGGGGCAAATCTATGGCTACACCTTC. This encodes CASKGQGQIYGYTF.

The gene calls are TRBV6-2 or TRBV6-3 and TRBJ1-1; possibly TRBD1 for D (5 bases). Germline CDR1 MNHEY, CDR2 SVGEGT. V lost 5 bases to trimming and J lost 4 bases, with 14 bases between them. The length of the CDR3 is 14 residues. CDR3 protein: CASSPLSGPTEAFF. As DNA, the CDR3 is TGTGCCAGCAGTCCCCTTTCGGGGCCCACTGAAGCTTTCTTT.

As DNA, the CDR3 is TGCAGCGTTGAAGGGGCCCTGGGCAGCACTGAAGCTTTCTTT. It is translated as CSVEGALGSTEAFF. The V call is TRBV29-1, the J call TRBJ1-1; D gene unclear. There are 14 residues in the CDR3. Trimming cost V 1 base and J 4 bases, with 13 bases left between them. Germline V CDR1 and CDR2: SQVTM, ANQGSEA.

This clone was found a few times. V and J are TRBV7-2 and TRBJ2-7, with D possibly TRBD1 on 5 matching bases. The CDR3 extends over 13 amino acids. Germline CDR1 SGHTA, CDR2 FQGNSA. V was clipped by 3 bases and J by 3 bases, with 9 bases between them. The CDR3 reads CASSLAGLYEQYV. In nucleotides, the CDR3 is TGTGCCAGCAGCTTGGCAGGGCTCTACGAGCAGTACGTC.

V usage is TRBV27 and J usage is TRBJ1-5; D not resolved. The CDR3 totals 15 residues. V lost 4 bases and J 3 bases, leaving 13 bases between the germline ends. The germline V gene encodes CDR1 MNHEY and CDR2 SMNVEV (reference sequence). Written as DNA, the CDR3 is TGTGCCAGCAGTTCCATGGGCCGTTTCAATCAGCCCCAGCATTTT. This codes for CASSSMGRFNQPQHF.

V is TRBV3-1 (or the pseudogene TRBV3-2) and J is TRBJ2-1, with D unclear. V was cut by 1 base and J by 5 bases, with 12 bases left in between. The CDR3 has 15 residues. Germline loops: CDR1 LGHDT, CDR2 YNNKEL (reference sequence). CDR3 bases: TGTGCCAGCAGCCAAGGGTGGGTCTTCCACAATGAGCAGTTCTTC. As protein: CASSQGWVFHNEQFF.

V usage is TRBV18 and J usage is TRBJ2-7; D ambiguous. CDR1 is KGHSH and CDR2 is LQKENI in the germline V gene. There are 13 residues in the CDR3. V dropped 2 bases and J dropped 7 bases, with 12 bases sitting between them. The CDR3 sequence is CASSPNSMGEQYV. The CDR3, as DNA: TGTGCCAGCTCACCAAACTCCATGGGGGAGCAGTACGTC.

The gene calls are TRBV7-9 and TRBJ1-5; no definite D call. V was clipped by 9 bases and J by 3 bases, with 12 bases between them. From germline, CDR1 is SEHNR and CDR2 FQNEAQ (reference sequence). This CDR3 is 13 amino acids long. The CDR3 protein is CASGKEFNQPQHF. The CDR3 DNA sequence: TGTGCCAGTGGGAAAGAGTTCAATCAGCCCCAGCATTTT.

The chain uses TRBV11-2 and TRBJ2-3; TRBD2 is a possible D gene (6 bases). CDR1 and CDR2 (germline): SGHAT, FQNNGV. The CDR3 loop spans 14 amino acids. V was shortened by 7 bases and J by 0 bases, with 11 bases between the two germline ends. The CDR3 DNA reads as TGTGCCAGCACCCTAGCGTTCAGCACAGATACGCAGTATTTT. This sequence encodes CASTLAFSTDTQYF.

This clone was counted only a few times. V gene TRBV5-6 combines with J gene TRBJ1-1; 10 bases are shared with TRBD1. The J segment lost 4 bases and the V segment lost 2 bases, leaving 2 bases of the junction unmatched. Germline V gives CDR1 SGHDT, CDR2 YYEEEE. CDR3 length: 14 residues. The CDR3 region has the DNA TGTGCCAGCAGCTTCGGGGACAGGGGCACTGAAGCTTTCTTT. Its translation is CASSFGDRGTEAFF. Based on the CDR3 plus reference TRBV5-6 and TRBJ1-1, the full variable domain is DAGVTQSPTHLIKTRGQQVTLRCSPKSGHDTVSWYQQALGQGPQFIFQYYEEEERQRGNFPDRFSGHQFPNYSSELNVNALLLGDSALYLCASSFGDRGTEAFFGQGTRLTVV.

This sequence joins TRBV4-1 and TRBJ2-5, with D possibly being TRBD2 (6 bases). Germline CDR1 is MGHRA and CDR2 is YSYEKL. Trimming left V 1 base short and J 5 bases short, with 17 bases between. This CDR3 contains 16 residues. CDR3: CASSQGMGSSGETQYF. The CDR3 DNA sequence: TGCGCCAGCAGCCAAGGGATGGGCAGCAGCGGGGAGACCCAGTACTTC.

V gene TRBV4-2 combines with J gene TRBJ1-2, with D possibly matching TRBD1 (6 bases). CDR3 length equals 17 residues. Germline-derived CDR1 and CDR2 are LGHNA and YNFKEQ. V lost 0 bases to trimming and J lost 2 bases, with 16 bases between them. The CDR3, as DNA: TGTGCCAGCAGCCAAGATCTTGGCGGAGGGGGGAACTATGGCTACACCTTC. Residues: CASSQDLGGGGNYGYTF.

The rearrangement links TRBV2 to TRBJ2-1, with a tentative D call TRBD2 (5 bases). Per germline, CDR1 SNHLY and CDR2 FYNNEI. The V end lost 3 bases, the J end lost 7 bases, and 10 bases lay between the germline ends. The CDR3 loop spans 13 amino acids. The DNA of the CDR3 is TGTGCCAGCAGTGACCCCCCGGGAAATGAGCAGTTCTTC. It yields the protein CASSDPPGNEQFF.